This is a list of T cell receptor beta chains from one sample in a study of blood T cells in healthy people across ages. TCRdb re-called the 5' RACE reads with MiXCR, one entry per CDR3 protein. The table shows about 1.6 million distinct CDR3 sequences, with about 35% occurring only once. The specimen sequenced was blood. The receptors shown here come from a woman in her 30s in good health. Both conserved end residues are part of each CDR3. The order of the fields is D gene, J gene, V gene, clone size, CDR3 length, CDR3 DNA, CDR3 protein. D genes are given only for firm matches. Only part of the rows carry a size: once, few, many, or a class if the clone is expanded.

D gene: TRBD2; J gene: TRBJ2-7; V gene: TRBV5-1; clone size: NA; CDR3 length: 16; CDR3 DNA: TGCGCCAGCAGCTCATTAAACTCAGCCGGCGGGGGCGAGCAGTACTTC; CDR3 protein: CASSSLNSAGGGEQYF
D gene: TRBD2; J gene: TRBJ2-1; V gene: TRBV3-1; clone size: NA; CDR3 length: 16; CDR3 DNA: TGTGCCAGCAGCCAAGGTCCCGAATTAGCGGGGGAGGAGCAGTTCTTC; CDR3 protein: CASSQGPELAGEEQFF
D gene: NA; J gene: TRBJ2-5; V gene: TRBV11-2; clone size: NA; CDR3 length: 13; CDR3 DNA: TGTGCCAGCAGCTTAGGTACCGCCGGGACCCAGTACTTC; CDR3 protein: CASSLGTAGTQYF
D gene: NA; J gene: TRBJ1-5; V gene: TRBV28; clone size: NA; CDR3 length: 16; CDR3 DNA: TGTGCTAGCAGCCGGTTTGGTTGGGGCCCCGATCAGCCCCAGCATTTT; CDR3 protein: CASSRFGWGPDQPQHF
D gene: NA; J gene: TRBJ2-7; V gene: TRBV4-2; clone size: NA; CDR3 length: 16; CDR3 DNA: TGTGCCAGCAGCCAAGAGGGGGTAGCGGTTACCTACGAGCAGTACTTC; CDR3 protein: CASSQEGVAVTYEQYF
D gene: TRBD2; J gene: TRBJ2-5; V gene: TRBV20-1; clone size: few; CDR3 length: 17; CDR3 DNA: TGCAGTGCCTCTACAATTTATAGCGGGAGGGCCGGGGAGACCCAGTACTTC; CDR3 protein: CSASTIYSGRAGETQYF
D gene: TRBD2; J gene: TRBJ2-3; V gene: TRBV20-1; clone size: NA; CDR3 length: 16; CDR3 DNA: TGCAGTGCTACAAGGGTCGCGGGAGAGGCCACAGATACGCAGTATTTT; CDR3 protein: CSATRVAGEATDTQYF
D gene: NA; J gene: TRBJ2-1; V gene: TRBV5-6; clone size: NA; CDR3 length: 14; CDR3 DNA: TGTGCCAGCAGCTATGGGCGGACCTACAATGAGCAGTTCTTC; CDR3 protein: CASSYGRTYNEQFF
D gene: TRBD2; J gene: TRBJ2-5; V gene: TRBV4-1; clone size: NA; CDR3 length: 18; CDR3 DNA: TGCGCCAGCAGCCAGGGACTAGCGGGGGCCTTTGCCCCAGAGACCCAGTACTTC; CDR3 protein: CASSQGLAGAFAPETQYF
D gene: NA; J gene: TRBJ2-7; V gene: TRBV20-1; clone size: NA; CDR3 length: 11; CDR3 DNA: TGCAGTGCTAGACCCGGCTACGGGCAGTACTTC; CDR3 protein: CSARPGYGQYF
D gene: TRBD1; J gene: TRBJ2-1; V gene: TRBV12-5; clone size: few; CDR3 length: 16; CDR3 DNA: TGTGCTAGTGGTTTTTCCCCGGGACAGGGAAGCAATGAGCAGTTCTTC; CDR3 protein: CASGFSPGQGSNEQFF
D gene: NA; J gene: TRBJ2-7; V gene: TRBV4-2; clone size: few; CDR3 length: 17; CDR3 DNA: TGTGCCAGCAGCCGATCGGTACCCAGTAAGGGCTCCTACGAGCAGTACTTC; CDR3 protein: CASSRSVPSKGSYEQYF
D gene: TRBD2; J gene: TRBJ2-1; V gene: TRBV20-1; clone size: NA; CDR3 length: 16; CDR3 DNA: TGCAGTGCCACCCCAGCGGGAGGGGGGGTAACCAATGAGCAGTTCTTC; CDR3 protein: CSATPAGGGVTNEQFF
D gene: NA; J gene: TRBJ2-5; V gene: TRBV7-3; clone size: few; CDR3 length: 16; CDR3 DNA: TGTGCCAGCAGCTTAGTAGGCGGAGCGGAACAAGAGACCCAGTACTTC; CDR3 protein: CASSLVGGAEQETQYF
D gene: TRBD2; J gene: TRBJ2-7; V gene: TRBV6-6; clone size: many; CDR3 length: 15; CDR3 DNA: TGTGCCAGCAGTTACGGAGGCGGGGGGGAGTACGAGCAGTACTTC; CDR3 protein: CASSYGGGGEYEQYF
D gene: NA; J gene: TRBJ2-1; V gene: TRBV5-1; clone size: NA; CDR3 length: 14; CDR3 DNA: TGCGCCAGCAGCTTGGCCACTAGTTTAAATGAGCAGTTCTTC; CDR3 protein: CASSLATSLNEQFF
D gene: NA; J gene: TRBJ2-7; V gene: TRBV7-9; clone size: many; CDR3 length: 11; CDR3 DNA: TGTGCCAGCAGCTTAGGTCAGGGGCAGTACTTC; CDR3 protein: CASSLGQGQYF
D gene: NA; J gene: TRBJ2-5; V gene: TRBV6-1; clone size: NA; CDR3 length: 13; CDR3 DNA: TGTGCCAGCATATGGGACACCCAAGAGACCCAGTACTTC; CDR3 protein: CASIWDTQETQYF
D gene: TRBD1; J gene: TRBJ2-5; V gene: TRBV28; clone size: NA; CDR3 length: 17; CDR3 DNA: TGTGCCAGCAGCTTTCAACTGGACAGGGGGCTCGGGGGAGAGCAGTACTTC; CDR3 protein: CASSFQLDRGLGGEQYF
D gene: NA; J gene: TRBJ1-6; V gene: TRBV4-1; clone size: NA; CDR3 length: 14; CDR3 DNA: TGCGCCAGCAGCCGGGGGCTCGATAATTCACCCCTCCACTTT; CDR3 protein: CASSRGLDNSPLHF
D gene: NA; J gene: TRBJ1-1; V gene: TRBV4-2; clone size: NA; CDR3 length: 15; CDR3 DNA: TGTGCCAGCAGCCAAGATGGGGACGGGGACACTGAAGCTTTCTTT; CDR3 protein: CASSQDGDGDTEAFF
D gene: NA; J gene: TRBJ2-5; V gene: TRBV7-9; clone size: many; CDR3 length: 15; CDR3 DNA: TGTGCCAGCAGCTTAGATGGTGGGGCCGGAGAGACCCAGTACTTC; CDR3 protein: CASSLDGGAGETQYF
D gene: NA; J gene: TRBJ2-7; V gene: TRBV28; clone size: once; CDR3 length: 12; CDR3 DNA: TGTGCCAGCACCCGGGATACCTACGAGCAGTACTTC; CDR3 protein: CASTRDTYEQYF
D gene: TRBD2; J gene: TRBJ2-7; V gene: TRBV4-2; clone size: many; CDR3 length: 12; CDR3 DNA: TGTGCCAGCAGTGACGGTAGCGGGGAGCAGTACTTC; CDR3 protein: CASSDGSGEQYF
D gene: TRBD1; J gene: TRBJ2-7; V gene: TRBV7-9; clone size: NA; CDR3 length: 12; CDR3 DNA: TGTGCCAGCTGGGACAGGGCCAACGAGCAGTACTTC; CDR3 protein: CASWDRANEQYF
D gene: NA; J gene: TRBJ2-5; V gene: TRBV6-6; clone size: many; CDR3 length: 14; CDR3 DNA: TGTGCCAGCAGTTACGGGGGGTACCAAGAGACCCAGTACTTC; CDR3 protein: CASSYGGYQETQYF
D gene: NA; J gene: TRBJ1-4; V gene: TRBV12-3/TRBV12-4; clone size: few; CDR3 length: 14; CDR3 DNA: TGTGCCAGCAGTTTGGGGTTTGATTCTGAAAAACTGTTTTTT; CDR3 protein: CASSLGFDSEKLFF
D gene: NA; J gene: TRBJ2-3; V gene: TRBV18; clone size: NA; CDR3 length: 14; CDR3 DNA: TGTGCCAGCTCACAACGGGATCGCACAGATACGCAGTATTTT; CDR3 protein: CASSQRDRTDTQYF
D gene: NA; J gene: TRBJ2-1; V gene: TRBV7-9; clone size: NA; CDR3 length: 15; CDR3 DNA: TGTGCCAGCAGTCAAACGGGGGGCGCTAACAATGAGCAGTTCTTC; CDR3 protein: CASSQTGGANNEQFF
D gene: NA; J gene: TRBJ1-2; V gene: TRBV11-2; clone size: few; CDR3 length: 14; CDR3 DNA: TGTGCCAGCAGCTTAGCATTTAGGGGTCACGGCTACACCTTC; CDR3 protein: CASSLAFRGHGYTF
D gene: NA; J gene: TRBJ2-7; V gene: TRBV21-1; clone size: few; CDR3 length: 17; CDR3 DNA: TGTGCCAGCAGCAATAGGGCTAGCGGGAGGCCTTCCTACGAGCAGTACTTC; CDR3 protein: CASSNRASGRPSYEQYF
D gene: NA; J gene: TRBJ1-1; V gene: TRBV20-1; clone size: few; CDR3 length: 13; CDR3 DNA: TGCAGTGCTAGCCCCCCCCCCAGGGAAGAAGCTTTCTTT; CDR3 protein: CSASPPPREEAFF
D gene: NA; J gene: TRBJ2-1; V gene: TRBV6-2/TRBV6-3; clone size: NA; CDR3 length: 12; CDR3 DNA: TGTGCCAGCAGGAGCAGGACGAATGAGCAGTTCTTC; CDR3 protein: CASRSRTNEQFF
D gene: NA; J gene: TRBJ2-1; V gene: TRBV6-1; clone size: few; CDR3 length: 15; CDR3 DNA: TGTGCCAGCAGTTTAGACCTCCCCTCCTACAATGAGCAGTTCTTC; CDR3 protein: CASSLDLPSYNEQFF
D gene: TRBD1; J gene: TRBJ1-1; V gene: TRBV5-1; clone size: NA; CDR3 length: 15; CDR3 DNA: TGCGCCAGCAGCGTCGGAACAGGGGCCTTATCCGAAGCTTTCTTT; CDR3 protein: CASSVGTGALSEAFF
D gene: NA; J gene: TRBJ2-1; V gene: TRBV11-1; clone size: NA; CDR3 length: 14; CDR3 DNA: TGTGCCAGCAGCCCCGGGGTCCTAGACAATGAGCAGTTCTTC; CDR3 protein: CASSPGVLDNEQFF
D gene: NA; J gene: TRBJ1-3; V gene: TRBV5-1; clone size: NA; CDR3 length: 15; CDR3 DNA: TGCGCCAGCAGCTTGGTTCGGGGCTCTGGAAACACCATATATTTT; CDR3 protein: CASSLVRGSGNTIYF
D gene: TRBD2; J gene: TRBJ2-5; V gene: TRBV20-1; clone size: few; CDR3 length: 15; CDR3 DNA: TGCAGTGCTAGAGAAGGAGCGGGGGGCGGGGAGACCCAGTACTTC; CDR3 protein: CSAREGAGGGETQYF
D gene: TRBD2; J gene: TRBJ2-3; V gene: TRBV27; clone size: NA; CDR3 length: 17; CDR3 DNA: TGTGCCAGCAGTACCTGGACTAGCGGGAGTCGCACAGATACGCAGTATTTT; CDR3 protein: CASSTWTSGSRTDTQYF
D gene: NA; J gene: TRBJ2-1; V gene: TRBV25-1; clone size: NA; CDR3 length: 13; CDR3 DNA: TGTGCCAGCAGACTAAAGGAGGGGGATGAGCAGTTCTTC; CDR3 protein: CASRLKEGDEQFF
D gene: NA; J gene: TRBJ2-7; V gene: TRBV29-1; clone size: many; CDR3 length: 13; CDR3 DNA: TGCAGCGTGGAAACCGGGAAAACCTACGAGCAGTACTTC; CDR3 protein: CSVETGKTYEQYF
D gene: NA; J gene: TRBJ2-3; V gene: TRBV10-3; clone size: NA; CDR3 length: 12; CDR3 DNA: TGTGCCATCAGCCCCAACACAGATACGCAGTATTTT; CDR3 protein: CAISPNTDTQYF